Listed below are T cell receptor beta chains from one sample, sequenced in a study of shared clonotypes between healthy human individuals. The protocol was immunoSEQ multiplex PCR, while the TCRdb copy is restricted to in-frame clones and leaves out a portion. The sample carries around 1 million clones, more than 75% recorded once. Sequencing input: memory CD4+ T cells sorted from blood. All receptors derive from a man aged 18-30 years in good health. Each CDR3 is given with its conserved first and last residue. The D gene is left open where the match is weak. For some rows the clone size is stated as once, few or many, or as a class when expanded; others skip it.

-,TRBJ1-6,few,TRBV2,CASREGNSPLHF,TGTGCCAGCAGGGAGGGAAATTCACCCCTCCACTTT
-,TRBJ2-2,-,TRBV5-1,CASSPVGFRLGAGELFF,TGCGCCAGCAGCCCCGTCGGATTCAGGCTGGGTGCCGGGGAGCTGTTTTTT
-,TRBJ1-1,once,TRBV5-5,CASSTGNTEAFF,TGTGCCAGCAGCACGGGGAACACTGAAGCTTTCTTT
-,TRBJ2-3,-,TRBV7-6,CASSLQDTQYF,TGTGCCAGCAGCTTACAAGATACGCAGTATTTT
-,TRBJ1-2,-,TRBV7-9,CASTSLIGHYGYTF,TGTGCCAGCACCTCCCTAATCGGGCACTATGGCTACACCTTC
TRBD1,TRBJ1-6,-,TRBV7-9,CASSATGARNSPLHF,TGTGCCAGCAGCGCGACAGGGGCTAGGAATTCACCCCTCCACTTT
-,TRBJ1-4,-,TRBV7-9,CASGNAATNEKLFF,TGTGCCAGCGGTAATGCGGCAACTAATGAAAAACTGTTTTTT
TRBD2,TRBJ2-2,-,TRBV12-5,CASGKGLAVTNTGELFF,TGTGCTAGTGGTAAGGGACTAGCGGTCACGAACACCGGGGAGCTGTTTTTT
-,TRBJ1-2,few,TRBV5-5,CASSFAAAARETRGYTF,TGTGCCAGCAGCTTTGCCGCGGCGGCCAGGGAGACGCGAGGCTACACCTTC
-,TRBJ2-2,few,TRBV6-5,CASRRGGSTGELFF,TGTGCCAGCAGGAGGGGGGGGTCGACCGGGGAGCTGTTTTTT
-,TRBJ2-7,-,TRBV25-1,CASRATGPSSYEQYF,TGTGCCAGCAGAGCTACAGGCCCAAGCTCCTACGAGCAGTACTTC
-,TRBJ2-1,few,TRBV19,CASSIPGRGDEQFF,TGTGCCAGTAGTATTCCCGGCCGGGGCGATGAGCAGTTCTTC
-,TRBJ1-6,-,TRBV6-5,CASSYSRDSPLHF,TGTGCCAGCAGTTACTCTCGGGATTCACCCCTCCACTTT
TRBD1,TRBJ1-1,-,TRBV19,CASSSRRQGNTEAFF,TGTGCCAGTAGTTCCCGCCGACAGGGGAACACTGAAGCTTTCTTT
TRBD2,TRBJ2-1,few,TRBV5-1,CASSLVTSERGEQFF,TGCGCCAGCAGCTTGGTGACTTCGGAGCGGGGTGAGCAGTTCTTC
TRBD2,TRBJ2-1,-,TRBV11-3,CASSFGTSGAYNEQFF,TGTGCCAGCAGCTTCGGGACTAGCGGGGCATACAATGAGCAGTTCTTC
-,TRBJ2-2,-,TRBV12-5,CASGALEGKRELFF,TGTGCTAGTGGGGCCCTCGAGGGAAAGCGGGAGCTGTTTTTT
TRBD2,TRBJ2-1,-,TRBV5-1,CASSLAAGDYNEQFF,TGCGCCAGCAGCTTGGCTGCGGGGGATTACAATGAGCAGTTCTTC
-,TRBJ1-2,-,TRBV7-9,CASSFGRGNYGYTF,TGTGCCAGCAGCTTTGGGAGGGGCAACTATGGCTACACCTTC
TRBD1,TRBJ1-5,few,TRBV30,CAWSGQGNQPQHF,TGTGCCTGGAGTGGACAGGGGAATCAGCCCCAGCATTTT
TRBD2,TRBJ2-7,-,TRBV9,CASSVGLAGSSYEQYF,TGTGCCAGCAGCGTGGGACTAGCGGGAAGCTCCTACGAGCAGTACTTC
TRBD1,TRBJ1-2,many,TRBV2,CASSGDRENYGYTF,TGTGCCAGCAGTGGGGACAGGGAGAACTATGGCTACACCTTC
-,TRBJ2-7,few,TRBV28,CATRPGLQNYEQYF,TGTGCCACACGGCCGGGACTCCAGAACTACGAGCAGTACTTC
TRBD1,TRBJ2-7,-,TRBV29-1,CSVETGAYEQYF,TGCAGCGTTGAAACAGGGGCCTACGAGCAGTACTTC
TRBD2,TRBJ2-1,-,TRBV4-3,CASSRRTSGGMWGYNEQFF,TGCGCCAGCAGCCGCAGGACTAGCGGGGGGATGTGGGGCTACAATGAGCAGTTCTTC
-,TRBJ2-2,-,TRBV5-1,CASSLGQTGELFF,TGCGCCAGCAGCCTCGGACAGACCGGGGAGCTGTTTTTT
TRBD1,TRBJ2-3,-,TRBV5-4,CASTLTGDSLKTQYF,TGTGCCAGCACCCTGACAGGGGATTCCCTCAAAACGCAGTATTTT
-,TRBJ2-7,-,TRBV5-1,CASSLYEVGYEQYF,TGCGCCAGCAGCTTGTACGAGGTCGGGTACGAGCAGTACTTC
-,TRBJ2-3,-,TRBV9,CASSPRAAGTTDTQYF,TGTGCCAGCAGCCCCCGCGCAGCGGGTACCACAGATACGCAGTATTTT
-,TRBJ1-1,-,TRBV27,CASSERVSTEAFF,TGTGCCAGCAGTGAAAGGGTTAGCACTGAAGCTTTCTTT
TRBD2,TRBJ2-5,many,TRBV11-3,CASSSSTGGPETQYF,TGTGCCAGCAGCTCCTCTACGGGGGGGCCGGAGACCCAGTACTTC
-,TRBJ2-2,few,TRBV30,CAWSGNSGYGELFF,TGTGCCTGGAGTGGGAATTCGGGGTATGGGGAGCTGTTTTTT
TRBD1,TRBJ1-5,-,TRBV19,CASSSTGGNQPQHF,TGTGCCAGTAGTTCCACAGGGGGCAATCAGCCCCAGCATTTT
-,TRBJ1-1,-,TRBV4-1,CASSPEGGRNTEAFF,TGCGCCAGCAGCCCCGAGGGGGGTAGGAACACTGAAGCTTTCTTT
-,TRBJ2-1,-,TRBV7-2,CASSPTRDVWTNEQFF,TGTGCCAGCAGTCCTACCCGGGATGTGTGGACCAATGAGCAGTTCTTC